The clone carrying this T cell receptor beta chain has a count of ten or more. Its specificity is unknown. The source of the sample is a study of T cells in Graves' hyperthyroidism and ophthalmopathy. Study findings and constraints: Separating ophthalmopathy from stable hyperthyroidism was achieved by a 13 V-J model. With a median lead of 6.5 months before onset, the model predicted ophthalmopathy.

V lost 3 bases, J lost 4 bases, and 8 bases stayed unmatched. CDR1 is SGHTA and CDR2 is FQGTGA in the germline V gene. The CDR3 loop spans 16 amino acids. Amplification of TCR beta CDR3 regions was performed using RNA transcripts as template. HTBI primers were the set used in a first-round RT-PCR of the TCR CDR3. Via MiXCR, TCRdb re-called the multiplex PCR reads, giving one row per CDR3 protein. The sample lists 550,000 to 600,000 distinct CDR3 sequences; 14% were seen once. The clonotype originates from a woman younger than 30 with Graves' ophthalmopathy. The gene calls are TRBV7-3 and TRBJ2-1; 8 bases align to TRBD2. Sequenced input: blood. DNA for the CDR3: TGTGCCAGCAGCTTGGGTAGCGGGAAAGGGTACAATGAGCAGTTCTTC. Protein: CASSLGSGKGYNEQFF.